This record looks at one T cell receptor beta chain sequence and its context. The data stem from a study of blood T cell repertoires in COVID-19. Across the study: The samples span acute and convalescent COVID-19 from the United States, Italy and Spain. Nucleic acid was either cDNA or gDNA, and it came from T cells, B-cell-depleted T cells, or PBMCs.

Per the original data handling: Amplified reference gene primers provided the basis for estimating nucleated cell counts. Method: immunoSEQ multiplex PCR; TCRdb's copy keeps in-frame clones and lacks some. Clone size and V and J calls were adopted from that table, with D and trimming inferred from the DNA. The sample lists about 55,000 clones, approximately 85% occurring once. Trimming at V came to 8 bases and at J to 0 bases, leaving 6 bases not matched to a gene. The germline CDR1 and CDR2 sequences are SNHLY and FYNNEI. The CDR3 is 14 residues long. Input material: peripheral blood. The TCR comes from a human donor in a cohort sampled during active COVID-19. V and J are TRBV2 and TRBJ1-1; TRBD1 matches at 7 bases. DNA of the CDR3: TGTGCCAGCGGCGGACAGGCCATGAACACTGAAGCTTTCTTT. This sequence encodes CASGGQAMNTEAFF.